The TCR beta chain under discussion was sequenced for a study of shared clonotypes between healthy human individuals. For the study at large: Contributing individuals were two females and a few males aged 18 to 49.

As handled by the study authors: From ImmunoSEQ came sequences covering only the junction and carrying no quality scores, so filtering differed. Using immunoSEQ multiplex PCR, the repertoire was profiled, and TCRdb retains in-frame clones only, with some absent. That table is the source of V, J and clone size, and D and trimming were worked out from the DNA. This table holds some 380,000 clones, 90% to 98% found once. Overall study results and limits: Estimated richness was generally greater in naive than memory subsets.

With respect to this clone: The target antigen is unknown.

CDR1 SGHAT and CDR2 FQNNGV come from the germline V gene. V lost 2 bases to trimming and J lost 11 bases, with 18 bases between them. The CDR3 spans 14 residues. The chain employs TRBV11-2 and TRBJ1-1, with D hard to call. This clonotype was sampled from a man in his thirties or forties in good health. The specimen was memory CD8+ T cells sorted from blood. This sample's subset: CD45RO+ cells pooled with CCR7-negative TemRA cells. CDR3 sequence reads: CASSLSSLGGWAFF. Here the CDR3 DNA reads TGTGCCAGCAGCTTATCTTCATTGGGCGGTTGGGCTTTCTTT.